This is a list of T cell receptor beta chains from one sample in a study of a mutant IDH1 vaccine in newly diagnosed glioma. These TCRs are of unknown antigen specificity. Sequencing was performed with immunoSEQ multiplex PCR; in TCRdb, only in-frame clones are kept and a portion is missing. This table holds tens of thousands of clones, more than 75% found once. The sequencing here drew on PBMCs, taken from a glioma patient whose treatment included an IDH1 peptide vaccine. The receptors originated from a man aged 35 to 55 with glioma. Some clones in this sample may be carry-over from other donors' samples. Both conserved end residues are part of each CDR3. A D gene is named only where the DNA matches it firmly. The size entry is marked missing in some rows and otherwise reads once, few, many or a size class.

D	V	J	size	DNA	CDR3
TRBD1	TRBV5-1	TRBJ2-1	.	TGCGCCAGCAGTTACAGGGGAAGGAACAATGAGCAGTTCTTC	CASSYRGRNNEQFF
.	TRBV28	TRBJ2-2	.	TGTGTCAGCAGTATCCTGACAGTTCCGATCGGGGAGCTGTTTTTT	CVSSILTVPIGELFF
TRBD1	TRBV6-4	TRBJ2-7	.	TGTGCCAGCAGTGAAGAGACAGGGCTTGGGCAGTACTTC	CASSEETGLGQYF
TRBD1	TRBV5-1	TRBJ2-3	.	TGCGCCAGCAGCCTGGGACAGGGTCCAGATACGCAGTATTTT	CASSLGQGPDTQYF
.	TRBV5-1	TRBJ2-7	.	TGCGCCAGCAGCTTGACGGGGGCCTACGAGCAGTACTTC	CASSLTGAYEQYF
.	TRBV11-2	TRBJ2-5	.	TGTGCCAGCAGCCCGGGGCTTAGGTTGTATAAGACCCAGTACTTC	CASSPGLRLYKTQYF
.	TRBV6-5	TRBJ1-3	.	TGTGCCAGCAGCCGGGCGGGGGACCCTGGAAACACCATATATTTT	CASSRAGDPGNTIYF
.	TRBV6-5	TRBJ1-2	.	TGTGCCAGCAGTTACTCTGGCGGTCGCTCTAACTATGGCTACACCTTC	CASSYSGGRSNYGYTF
TRBD1	TRBV6-6	TRBJ2-3	.	TGTGCCAGCAGTTACTCGGGACAGACCACAGATACGCAGTATTTT	CASSYSGQTTDTQYF
.	TRBV18	TRBJ1-5	.	TGTGCCAGCTCACCCGGGCAAGCAGGCCAGCCCCAGCATTTT	CASSPGQAGQPQHF
.	TRBV4-2	TRBJ1-5	.	TGTGCCAGCAGCCAAGTAGGAGCGGATCAGCCCCAGCATTTT	CASSQVGADQPQHF
.	TRBV10-2	TRBJ2-7	.	TGCGCCAGCAGTGAGATTCCTAGAGGCTACGAGCAGTACTTC	CASSEIPRGYEQYF
TRBD1	TRBV5-4	TRBJ1-1	few	TGTGCCAGCAGCAGCGGAGGGGGCGGAGGGAACACTGAAGCTTTCTTT	CASSSGGGGGNTEAFF
.	TRBV5-4	TRBJ1-3	.	TGTGCCACTGCCGATGGGGGGACTGGAAACACCATATATTTT	CATADGGTGNTIYF
.	TRBV2	TRBJ1-2	.	TGTGCCAGCAGACCCATCGGGGGGGGTGGCTACACCTTC	CASRPIGGGGYTF